This entry lists 10 T cell receptor beta chains sequenced from one sample in a study of OX40 agonist ivuxolimab in advanced cancers. Clones were read by immunoSEQ multiplex PCR, and TCRdb kept only the in-frame ones, dropping some. This sample has 60,000 or so clones; 80% to 90% occur once, and the top ten carry about 4.5%. Sample: CD4+ or CD8+ T cells sorted from blood, taken in a trial of the OX40 agonist ivuxolimab. The receptors stem from an adult with an advanced solid tumor such as melanoma, head and neck, liver or kidney cancer.

The chain carries TRBV7-9 and TRBJ2-7; TRBD1 agrees at 11 bases. The CDR3 extends over 17 amino acids. V lost 11 bases and J lost 6; bases outside the gene matches: 21. Germline loops: CDR1 SEHNR, CDR2 FQNEAQ (reference sequence). The CDR3 protein is CASSFVGLDRGPSEQYF. The CDR3 nucleotides read TGTGCCTCCAGCTTCGTCGGTTTGGACAGGGGGCCGTCCGAGCAGTACTTC.

V usage is TRBV5-1 and J usage is TRBJ2-5, with no clear D. Germline V CDR1 and CDR2: SGHRS, YFSETQ. The CDR3 spans 12 residues. Trimming cost V 7 bases and J 0 bases, with 7 bases left between them. The DNA for the CDR3 is TGCGCCAGCTCCCGCAACCAAGAGACCCAGTACTTC. It yields the protein CASSRNQETQYF. Full variable domain (outside the CDR3, taken from reference TRBV5-1 and TRBJ2-5): KAGVTQTPRYLIKTRGQQVTLSCSPISGHRSVSWYQQTPGQGLQFLFEYFSETQRNKGNFPGRFSGRQFSNSRSEMNVSTLELGDSALYLCASSRNQETQYFGPGTRLLVL.

CDR3 nucleotides: TGCGCCAGCAGCCAAGATGAAGGGAGCGGGAGTTTCGCAGATACGCAGTATTTT. It specifies CASSQDEGSGSFADTQYF. The rearrangement joins TRBV4-1 to TRBJ2-3, with 8 bases aligning to TRBD2. This CDR3 is 18 amino acids long. The ends lost 0 bases at V and 4 bases at J; junction bases unmatched: 12. Germline values: CDR1 MGHRA, CDR2 YSYEKL.

V usage is TRBV5-4 and J usage is TRBJ1-1, with unresolved D. With 2 bases removed from V and 1 base from J, the gap between germline ends came to 6 bases. This CDR3 spans 13 amino acids. Per the germline V gene, CDR1 is SGHNT and CDR2 is YYREEE (reference sequence). Here the CDR3 reads CASSFPPNTEAFF. CDR3 nucleotides: TGTGCCAGCAGCTTCCCCCCGAACACTGAAGCTTTCTTT.

This clone has a handful of counts. This chain uses TRBV7-9 with TRBJ2-1, with D uncertain. The CDR3 has 13 residues. V shed 5 bases and J shed 9 bases, with 14 bases lying between them. CDR1 and CDR2 (germline): SEHNR, FQNEAQ (reference sequence). The CDR3 region has the DNA TGTGCCAGCAGCCAAAACGTAGTTGTTGAGCAGTTCTTC. Its translation: CASSQNVVVEQFF.

The chain combines TRBV4-3 with TRBJ1-2, with a weak D call TRBD1 (5 bases). The germline V gene encodes CDR1 LGHNA and CDR2 YSLEER. There are 14 residues in the CDR3. V was trimmed by 0 bases and J by 8 bases, leaving 13 bases between them. The CDR3 is CASSQDQAGYGYTF. The CDR3 DNA sequence: TGCGCCAGCAGCCAAGATCAGGCAGGGTACGGCTACACCTTC.

The V gene is TRBV4-1, the J gene TRBJ1-6; D is uncertain. The germline V gene encodes CDR1 MGHRA and CDR2 YSYEKL. The CDR3 sequence is 15 residues long. V was trimmed by 1 base and J by 11 bases, leaving 15 bases between them. DNA for the CDR3: TGCGCCAGCAGCCAAGTTCAGGACCCTTCAACACCCCTCCACTTT. It encodes CASSQVQDPSTPLHF.

This chain links TRBV11-3 with TRBJ2-5; TRBD2 matches 8 bases. The CDR3 loop spans 15 amino acids. From germline, CDR1 is SGHNT and CDR2 YENEEA. V trimming: 5 bases; J trimming: 5 bases; junction bases outside the gene matches: 10. The chain's CDR3 is CASSPYGRAGETQYF. The CDR3 DNA reads as TGTGCCAGCAGCCCGTACGGGAGGGCCGGCGAGACCCAGTACTTC.

The chain combines TRBV2 with TRBJ2-5; 7 bases agree with TRBD2. Germline V gene lookup returns CDR1 SNHLY and CDR2 FYNNEI. Germline trimming cut 9 bases from V and 5 bases from J; bases unmatched to any gene: 9. This CDR3 has 13 residues. The CDR3 DNA follows: TGTGCCAGTGGGAGGGCGCGTGGGGAGACCCAGTACTTC. This sequence encodes CASGRARGETQYF.

V is TRBV19 and J is TRBJ1-3, with 7 nucleotides matching TRBD1. The germline gives CDR1 LNHDA, CDR2 SQIVND (reference sequence). Trimming removed 3 bases from V and 7 bases from J; junction bases left unmatched: 6. The CDR3 runs 14 residues. Written as DNA, the CDR3 is TGTGCCAGTAGTATGTGGACAGGTCCGAACACCATATATTTT. It translates to CASSMWTGPNTIYF.